Each of the 30 T cell receptor beta chains below was sequenced from the same sample in a study of T cell clones after liver transplantation. Libraries were prepared by immunoSEQ multiplex PCR; TCRdb keeps only in-frame clonotypes and omits some of them. The data hold 85,000 to 110,000 clones, with 84% observed a single time. Sequences were derived from CD4+ T cells from blood, sampled about 50 months after liver transplant. The receptors derive from a human patient who received a liver transplant. Some T cells may be transferred from the graft donor.

This clone was observed a few times. This chain links TRBV29-1 with TRBJ2-2; unclear D gene. CDR1 SQVTM and CDR2 ANQGSEA come from the germline V gene. There are 11 residues in the CDR3. V was shortened by 6 bases and J by 7 bases, with 9 bases between the two germline ends. This chain's CDR3 is CSVRGNGELFF. For the CDR3, the DNA is TGCAGCGTACGAGGCAACGGGGAGCTGTTTTTT.

This clone was counted only a few times. This chain joins TRBV19 and TRBJ1-1; D remains ambiguous. Trimming cost V 0 bases and J 7 bases, with 6 bases left between them. CDR3 length: 12 amino acids. Germline V gene lookup returns CDR1 LNHDA and CDR2 SQIVND (reference sequence). The DNA for the CDR3 is TGTGCCAGTAGTATAGACGGCGGTGAAGCTTTCTTT. Translating gives CASSIDGGEAFF.

The rearrangement uses TRBV7-2 and TRBJ2-3; maybe TRBD2 (6 bases). Germline V gene sequence: CDR1 SGHTA, CDR2 FQGNSA. Between the trimmed V and J ends, which lost 5 bases and 4 bases, there was a span of 19 bases. This CDR3 spans 16 amino acids. The CDR3 DNA is TGTGCCAGCAGCAATTCCGGCGGGGTGGGGTCAGATACGCAGTATTTT. It is translated as CASSNSGGVGSDTQYF.

This rearrangement joins TRBV4-3 to TRBJ2-2; 7 bases line up with TRBD2. Germline V gene sequence: CDR1 LGHNA, CDR2 YSLEER. V gave up 0 bases and J gave up 0 bases; unmatched junction bases: 7. The CDR3 length is 18 residues. Here the CDR3 reads CASSQDTNLAANTGELFF. CDR3 in DNA: TGCGCCAGCAGCCAAGACACCAATCTAGCGGCGAACACCGGGGAGCTGTTTTTT.

The V gene is TRBV14, the J gene TRBJ1-1; TRBD1 aligns across 10 bases. Germline V lookup: CDR1 SGHDN, CDR2 FVKESK. The CDR3 covers 14 residues. Unmatched junction bases numbered 7, after V lost 1 base and J lost 11 bases. This chain's CDR3 is CASSQGDRGAYAFF. The DNA for the CDR3 is TGTGCCAGCAGCCAAGGGGACAGGGGCGCTTACGCTTTCTTT.

V and J are TRBV5-1 and TRBJ2-2, with no clear D. V lost 0 bases and J lost 6, with 6 bases in between. The length of the CDR3 is 13 residues. Per germline, CDR1 SGHRS and CDR2 YFSETQ. CDR3 coding DNA: TGCGCCAGCAGCTTGGGTAGGGCCGGGGAGCTGTTTTTT. It specifies CASSLGRAGELFF.

This chain connects TRBV14 to TRBJ1-1; D gene uncertain. V was trimmed by 4 bases and J by 4 bases, leaving 16 bases between them. This CDR3 region has 15 residues. In germline, CDR1 is SGHDN, CDR2 FVKESK. This CDR3 is CASSRPLRRVTEAFF. The CDR3 DNA is TGTGCCAGCAGCCGGCCACTTAGGAGGGTCACTGAAGCTTTCTTT.

The J gene is TRBJ2-7, the V gene TRBV5-6; 10 bases fit TRBD1. The length of the CDR3 is 16 residues. Germline loops: CDR1 SGHDT, CDR2 YYEEEE. V shed 2 bases and J 5 bases; nucleotides not matched to a gene: 10. Here the CDR3 reads CASSFRRDRGYHEQYF. In DNA, the CDR3 is TGTGCCAGCAGCTTTCGTCGGGACAGGGGTTACCACGAGCAGTACTTC.

The chain uses TRBV6-5 and TRBJ2-3; perhaps D is TRBD1 or TRBD2 (5 bases each). CDR1 and CDR2 from the germline V gene are MNHEY and SVGAGI. The CDR3 runs 13 residues. Trimming shortened V by 6 bases and J by 1 base, and 8 bases separated the two germline ends. The CDR3 coding sequence is TGTGCCAGCAGGGGACCAGGCACAGATACGCAGTATTTT. Encoded protein: CASRGPGTDTQYF.

The genes are TRBV6-1 and TRBJ1-4, with D perhaps TRBD1 (5 bases). V was trimmed by 6 bases and J by 4 bases, leaving 15 bases between them. The CDR3 sequence is 15 residues long. Germline loops: CDR1 MNHNS, CDR2 SASEGT. CDR3 nucleotides: TGTGCCAGCAGAAGGGGCCGGGTCCTTAATGAAAAACTGTTTTTT. Residues: CASRRGRVLNEKLFF.

This rearrangement joins TRBV28 to TRBJ1-3; 8 nucleotides agree with TRBD1. The junction had 1 base not matched to a gene; V was cut back by 6 bases and J by 0 bases. In germline, CDR1 is MDHEN, CDR2 SYDVKM. This CDR3 is built from 14 residues. This CDR3 is CASRQGGSGNTIYF. CDR3 DNA: TGTGCCAGCAGACAGGGGGGCTCTGGAAACACCATATATTTT.

CDR3: CASSQVASSYNEQFF. The CDR3, as DNA: TGCGCCAGCAGCCAAGTGGCTAGCTCCTACAATGAGCAGTTCTTC. The rearrangement joins TRBV4-3 to TRBJ2-1; unclear D gene. Looked up from germline, CDR1 is LGHNA and CDR2 is YSLEER. Trimming removed 1 base from V and 0 bases from J, with 7 bases in between. The CDR3 is 15 amino acids.

This clone has a handful of counts. The genes are TRBV5-1 and TRBJ2-2; 7 nucleotides line up with TRBD2. V lost 3 bases to trimming and J lost 4 bases; unmatched junction nucleotides: 6. The CDR3 consists of 15 residues. Germline loops: CDR1 SGHRS, CDR2 YFSETQ. DNA of the CDR3: TGCGCCAGCAGCTGGCGGGAGATCGGCACCGGGGAGCTGTTTTTT. Its translation: CASSWREIGTGELFF. Full variable domain (outside the CDR3, taken from reference TRBV5-1 and TRBJ2-2): KAGVTQTPRYLIKTRGQQVTLSCSPISGHRSVSWYQQTPGQGLQFLFEYFSETQRNKGNFPGRFSGRQFSNSRSEMNVSTLELGDSALYLCASSWREIGTGELFFGEGSRLTVL.

This chain connects TRBV28 to TRBJ1-4; no firm D call. The CDR3 loop spans 12 amino acids. The germline gives CDR1 MDHEN, CDR2 SYDVKM. The V end was cut by 6 bases, the J end by 4 bases, with 6 bases between. CDR3 sequence reads: CASRYSNEKLFF. DNA of the CDR3: TGTGCCAGCAGATACAGTAATGAAAAACTGTTTTTT.

The rearrangement joins TRBV5-1 to TRBJ1-5; D possibly corresponds to TRBD1 (6 bases). V was clipped by 2 bases and J by 6 bases, with 12 bases between them. CDR1 SGHRS and CDR2 YFSETQ come from the germline V gene. This CDR3 is 14 amino acids long. CDR3 in DNA: TGCGCCAGCAGCTTACAGGGTTTGGGTCAGCCCCAGCATTTT. Translated, it gives CASSLQGLGQPQHF.

This clone was recorded once. V is TRBV9 and J is TRBJ1-1; 7 bases align to TRBD1. This CDR3 region has 17 residues. The trim removed 0 bases at V and 3 bases at J, leaving 11 bases unmatched. Germline lookup yields CDR1 SGDLS and CDR2 YYNGEE. CDR3 DNA sequence: TGTGCCAGCAGCGTAGACCCTCCGACAGGGTTGGACACTGAAGCTTTCTTT. Its translation is CASSVDPPTGLDTEAFF. Drawing the rest from reference TRBV9 and TRBJ1-1, the complete variable domain is DSGVTQTPKHLITATGQRVTLRCSPRSGDLSVYWYQQSLDQGLQFLIQYYNGEERAKGNILERFSAQQFPDLHSELNLSSLELGDSALYFCASSVDPPTGLDTEAFFGQGTRLTVV.

The chain carries TRBV9 and TRBJ1-4, with a weak D call TRBD1 (5 bases). In germline, CDR1 is SGDLS, CDR2 YYNGEE. The CDR3 is 16 residues long. The V end was cut by 4 bases, the J end by 0 bases, with 13 bases between. This CDR3 reads CASSPTGFATNEKLFF. Written as DNA, the CDR3 is TGTGCCAGCAGCCCCACAGGATTTGCAACTAATGAAAAACTGTTTTTT.

The chain couples TRBV5-1 to TRBJ2-1, with 7 bases matching TRBD2. Per the germline V gene, CDR1 is SGHRS and CDR2 is YFSETQ. V lost 0 bases to trimming and J lost 7 bases; unmatched junction nucleotides: 13. CDR3 length: 17 amino acids. CDR3 nucleotides: TGCGCCAGCAGCTTGGCCCCAGCGGGAACCCTTTCTAATGAGCAGTTCTTC. Protein sequence: CASSLAPAGTLSNEQFF.

V gene TRBV11-2 combines with J gene TRBJ2-5, with D possibly TRBD1 on 6 matching bases. CDR1 and CDR2 from the germline V gene are SGHAT and FQNNGV. CDR3 length: 14 residues. Trimming left V 8 bases short and J 3 bases short, with 16 bases between. The CDR3 spells CASGRGLREETQYF. CDR3 nucleotide sequence: TGTGCCAGCGGAAGGGGGTTGAGAGAAGAGACCCAGTACTTC. Variable domain in full (rest from reference TRBV11-2 and TRBJ2-5): EAGVAQSPRYKIIEKRQSVAFWCNPISGHATLYWYQQILGQGPKLLIQFQNNGVVDDSQLPKDRFSAERLKGVDSTLKIQPAKLEDSAVYLCASGRGLREETQYFGPGTRLLVL.

The chain links TRBV7-3 to TRBJ2-5; possible D gene TRBD1, 7 bases. The V gene lost 2 bases and the J gene lost 7 bases, with 14 bases spanning the gap. CDR3 length: 14 amino acids. Germline V gene data show CDR1 as SGHTA and CDR2 as FQGTGA. The CDR3 bases are TGTGCCAGCAGCTTAGGCCAGGGGGGCGTGACCCAGTACTTC. Protein product: CASSLGQGGVTQYF. Supplemented by reference TRBV7-3 and TRBJ2-5, the full variable domain reads GAGVSQTPSNKVTEKGKYVELRCDPISGHTALYWYRQSLGQGPEFLIYFQGTGAADDSGLPNDRFFAVRPEGSVSTLKIQRTERGDSAVYLCASSLGQGGVTQYFGPGTRLLVL.

The chain combines TRBV2 with TRBJ1-1, with 8 bases identical to TRBD1. CDR1 and CDR2 from the germline V gene are SNHLY and FYNNEI. J was trimmed by 1 base and V by 9 bases; bases with no gene match: 4. The CDR3 length is 13 residues. CDR3 DNA: TGTGCCAGTCAGGGGGCTTGGAACACTGAAGCTTTCTTT. Amino acid sequence: CASQGAWNTEAFF.

The rearrangement links TRBV10-3 to TRBJ1-1; 7 positions agree with TRBD1. Trimming cost V 10 bases and J 4 bases; bases outside gene matches: 6. The V gene's germline CDR1 is ENHRY and CDR2 SYGVKD. CDR3 size: 12 residues. CDR3 nucleotide sequence: TGTGCCAGTAGACAGGGCCTCACTGAAGCTTTCTTT. Translated, it gives CASRQGLTEAFF.

J is TRBJ1-5 and V is TRBV19; no clear D gene. The CDR3 spans 15 residues. Germline CDR1 and CDR2: LNHDA and SQIVND (reference sequence). Trimming pared 5 bases from V and 0 bases from J, leaving 11 bases between. CDR3 bases: TGTGCCAGTAGTTGGCAGCGATATAGCAATCAGCCCCAGCATTTT. Protein: CASSWQRYSNQPQHF.

The chain employs TRBV13 and TRBJ2-7; TRBD2 aligns across 13 bases. The CDR3 has 18 residues. V lost 4 bases and J lost 3; bases outside the gene matches: 12. Germline V gene data show CDR1 as PRHDT and CDR2 as FYEKMQ (reference sequence). The CDR3 region is CASSYGTSGASPLYEQYF. The CDR3 bases are TGTGCCAGCAGCTATGGGACTAGCGGGGCGAGTCCTCTCTACGAGCAGTACTTC. Drawing the rest from reference TRBV13 and TRBJ2-7, the complete variable domain is AAGVIQSPRHLIKEKRETATLKCYPIPRHDTVYWYQQGPGQDPQFLISFYEKMQSDKGSIPDRFSAQQFSDYHSELNMSSLELGDSALYFCASSYGTSGASPLYEQYFGPGTRLTVT.

The chain joins TRBV25-1 to TRBJ2-7; perhaps TRBD1 as D (5 bases). CDR1 MGHDK and CDR2 SYGVNS come from the germline V gene. The length of the CDR3 is 13 residues. V dropped 6 bases and J dropped 3 bases, with 12 bases sitting between them. CDR3 bases: TGTGCCAGCAGCCCCAGGGCTAACTACGAGCAGTACTTC. Amino acids: CASSPRANYEQYF.

The gene calls are TRBV6-1 and TRBJ1-3; a possible D gene is TRBD1 (5 bases). Germline loops: CDR1 MNHNS, CDR2 SASEGT. The V end lost 0 bases, the J end lost 0 bases, and 12 bases lay between the germline ends. This CDR3 comprises 17 residues. The CDR3 nucleotides read TGTGCCAGCAGTGAAGCGTGGGGGGTTTTCTCTGGAAACACCATATATTTT. Amino acids: CASSEAWGVFSGNTIYF.

With regard to this clone: The same CDR3 is also encoded by other DNA sequences in this sample. The chain recombines TRBV5-1 with TRBJ2-3; D remains ambiguous. The CDR3 extends over 14 amino acids. Between the trimmed V and J ends, which lost 2 bases and 0 bases, there was a span of 7 bases. Germline-derived CDR1 and CDR2 are SGHRS and YFSETQ. The CDR3 sequence: CASSFGPSTDTQYF. The DNA of the CDR3 is TGCGCCAGCAGCTTCGGCCCTAGCACAGATACGCAGTATTTT.

This clone was observed at least ten times. The genes are TRBV11-2 and TRBJ2-2; 9 positions match TRBD2. The CDR3 runs 15 residues. CDR1 is SGHAT and CDR2 is FQNNGV in the germline V gene. Trimming at V came to 4 bases and at J to 6 bases, leaving 6 bases not matched to a gene. CDR3 sequence reads: CASSSRGTSPGELFF. CDR3 bases: TGTGCCAGCAGCTCCCGCGGGACTAGCCCCGGGGAGCTGTTTTTT.

The gene calls are TRBV11-2 and TRBJ1-4, with D unclear. The germline V gene encodes CDR1 SGHAT and CDR2 FQNNGV. The CDR3 runs to 16 residues. Trimming left V 5 bases short and J 0 bases short, with 13 bases between. The CDR3 DNA follows: TGTGCCAGCAGCACCGAGAGGGCCGCAACTAATGAAAAACTGTTTTTT. Protein product: CASSTERAATNEKLFF.

The chain has TRBV5-1 and TRBJ2-1; 9 positions agree with TRBD1. The CDR3 is made up of 15 amino acids. Losses at the gene ends were 0 bases for V and 2 bases for J; bases not matched to a gene: 0. Germline-derived CDR1 and CDR2 are SGHRS and YFSETQ. The chain's CDR3 is CASSLGQGAYNEQFF. In DNA form, the CDR3 reads TGCGCCAGCAGCTTGGGACAGGGGGCCTACAATGAGCAGTTCTTC.